This section outlines one T cell receptor (beta chain) sequence together with its context. Its antigen remains unidentified. Separate from the approximately 650-subject first cohort, the approximately 120-subject validation cohort was the one that the donors belonged to. Some clones are missing from TCRdb's copy, which holds only in-frame ones; the method was immunoSEQ multiplex PCR. The sample lists under 150,000 clones, approximately 86% occurring once. The data were taken from a study of cytomegalovirus exposure and HLA in healthy donors. Study at large: A subsequent analysis stated that the 110 or so validation repertoires were run on the same platform as the 650 to 850 first-cohort repertoires.

V dropped 2 bases and J dropped 1 base, with 11 bases sitting between them. Germline-derived CDR1 and CDR2 are GTSNPN and SVGIG (reference sequence). The CDR3 is 14 residues long. Study-level findings and limits: In a later analysis, first-cohort TCR clusters were found to tend to co-occur in the approximately 120 validation repertoires.

The gene calls are TRBV30 and TRBJ1-1, with D possibly being TRBD1 (5 bases). This TCR derives from a man in his late teens or twenties in good health and CMV-seropositive. Sequencing was carried out using PBMCs. CDR3 coding DNA: TGTGCCTGGAGTTCAGGGCCCGCGAACACTGAAGCTTTCTTT. Translation: CAWSSGPANTEAFF.